This T cell receptor (beta chain) was sequenced for a study of OX40 agonist ivuxolimab in advanced cancers. Study information: All patients had ivuxolimab intravenously every 2 weeks at 0.01 to 10 mg/kg.

Worth noting for this clone: Antigen specificity is unknown.

Overall study results and limits: Low normalized T-cell clonal expansion was also seen in some nonresponders. Expanded clones belonging to CD8+ T cells outnumbered, on average, those of CD4+.

CDR3 length: 18 amino acids. Trimming removed 1 base from V and 2 bases from J, with 20 bases in between. Looked up from germline, CDR1 is LGHNA and CDR2 is YSLEER. Repertoires were generated with immunoSEQ multiplex PCR, while TCRdb's copy carries only in-frame clones and drops some. This sample has 6,000 to 6,500 clones; 70% to 90% occur once, and the top ten carry about 22%. The sequence was obtained from an adult with an advanced solid tumor such as melanoma, head and neck, liver or kidney cancer. Sequencing was performed on CD4+ or CD8+ T cells sorted from blood, taken in a trial of the OX40 agonist ivuxolimab. This rearrangement joins TRBV4-3 to TRBJ1-2; D uncertain. The CDR3 nucleotides are TGCGCCAGCAGCCAAGTTAATTTCGCCCCGGGGTTAAACTATGGCTACACCTTC. Encoded protein: CASSQVNFAPGLNYGYTF.